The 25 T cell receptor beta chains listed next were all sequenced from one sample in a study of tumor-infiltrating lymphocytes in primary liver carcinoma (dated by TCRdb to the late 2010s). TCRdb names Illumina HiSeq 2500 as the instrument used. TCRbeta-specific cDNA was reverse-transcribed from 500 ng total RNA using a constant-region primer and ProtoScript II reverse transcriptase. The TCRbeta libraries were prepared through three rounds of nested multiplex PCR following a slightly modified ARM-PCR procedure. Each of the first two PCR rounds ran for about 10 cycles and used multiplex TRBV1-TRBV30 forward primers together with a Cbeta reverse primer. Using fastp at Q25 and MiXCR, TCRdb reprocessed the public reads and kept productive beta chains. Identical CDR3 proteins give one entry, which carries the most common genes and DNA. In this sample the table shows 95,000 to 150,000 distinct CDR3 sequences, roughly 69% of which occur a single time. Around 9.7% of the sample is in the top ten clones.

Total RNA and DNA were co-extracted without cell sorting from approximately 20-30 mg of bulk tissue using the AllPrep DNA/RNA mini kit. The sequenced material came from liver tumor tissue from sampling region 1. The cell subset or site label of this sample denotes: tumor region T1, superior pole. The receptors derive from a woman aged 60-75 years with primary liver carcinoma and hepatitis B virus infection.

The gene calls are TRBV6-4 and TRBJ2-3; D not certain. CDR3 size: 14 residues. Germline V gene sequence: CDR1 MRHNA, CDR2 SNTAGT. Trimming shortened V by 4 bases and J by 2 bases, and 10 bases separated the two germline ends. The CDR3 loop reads CASSAGETTDTQYF. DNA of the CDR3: TGTGCCAGCAGTGCCGGCGAGACCACAGATACGCAGTATTTT.

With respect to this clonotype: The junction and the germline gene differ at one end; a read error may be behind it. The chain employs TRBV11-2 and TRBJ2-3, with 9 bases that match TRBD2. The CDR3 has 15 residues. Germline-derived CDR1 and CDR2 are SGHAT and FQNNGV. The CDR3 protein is CTSSSGLAGPDTQYF. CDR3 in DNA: TGTACCAGCAGCTCGGGGCTAGCGGGACCAGATACGCAATATTTT.

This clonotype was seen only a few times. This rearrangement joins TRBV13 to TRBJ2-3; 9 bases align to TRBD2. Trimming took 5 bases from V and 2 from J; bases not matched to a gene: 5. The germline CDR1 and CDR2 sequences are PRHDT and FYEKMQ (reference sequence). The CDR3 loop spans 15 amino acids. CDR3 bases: TGTGCCAGCAGCGTTACTAGCGGGTTCACAGATACGCAGTATTTT. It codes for CASSVTSGFTDTQYF.

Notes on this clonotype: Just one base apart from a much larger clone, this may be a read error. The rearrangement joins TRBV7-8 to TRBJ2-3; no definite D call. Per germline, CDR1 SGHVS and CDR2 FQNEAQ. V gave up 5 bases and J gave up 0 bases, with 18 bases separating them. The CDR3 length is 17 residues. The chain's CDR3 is CASSAPYREPSTDTQYF. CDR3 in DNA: TGTGCCAGCAGCGCACCCTACCGCGAACCTAGCACAGATACGCAGTATTTT.

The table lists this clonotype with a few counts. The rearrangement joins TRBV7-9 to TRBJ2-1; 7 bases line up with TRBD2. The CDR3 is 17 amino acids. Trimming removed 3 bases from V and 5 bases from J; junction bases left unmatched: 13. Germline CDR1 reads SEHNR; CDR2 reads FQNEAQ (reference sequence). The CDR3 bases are TGTGCCAGCAGCTTTTCGCTAGGCGGGAGTGGTAACAATGAGCAGTTCTTC. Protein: CASSFSLGGSGNNEQFF.

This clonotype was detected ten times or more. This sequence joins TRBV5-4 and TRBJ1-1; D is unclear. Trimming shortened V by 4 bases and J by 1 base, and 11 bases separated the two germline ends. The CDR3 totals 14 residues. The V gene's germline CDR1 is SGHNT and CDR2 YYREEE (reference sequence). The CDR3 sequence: CASSTFTENTEAFF. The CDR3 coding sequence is TGTGCCAGCAGCACCTTTACAGAGAACACTGAAGCTTTCTTT. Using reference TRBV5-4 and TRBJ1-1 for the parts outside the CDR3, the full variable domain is ETGVTQSPTHLIKTRGQQVTLRCSSQSGHNTVSWYQQALGQGPQFIFQYYREEENGRGNFPPRFSGLQFPNYSSELNVNALELDDSALYLCASSTFTENTEAFFGQGTRLTVV.

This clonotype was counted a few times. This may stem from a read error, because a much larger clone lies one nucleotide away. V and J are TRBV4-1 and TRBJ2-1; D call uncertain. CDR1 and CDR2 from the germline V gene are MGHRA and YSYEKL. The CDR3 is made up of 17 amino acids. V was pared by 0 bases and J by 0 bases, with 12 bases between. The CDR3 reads CASSQDLVGSSYNEQFF. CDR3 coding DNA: TGCGCCAGCAGCCAAGATTTAGTCGGAAGCTCCTACAATGAGCAGTTCTTC.

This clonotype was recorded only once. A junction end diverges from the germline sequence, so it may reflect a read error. The CDR3: CTSSYLTGLSYEQYF. CDR3 nucleotides: TGTACCAGCAGCTATCTGACAGGCCTCTCCTACGAGCAGTACTTC. The chain employs TRBV11-3 and TRBJ2-7, with TRBD1 as a possible D gene (6 bases). The CDR3 loop spans 15 amino acids. Germline CDR1 is SGHNT and CDR2 is YENEEA.

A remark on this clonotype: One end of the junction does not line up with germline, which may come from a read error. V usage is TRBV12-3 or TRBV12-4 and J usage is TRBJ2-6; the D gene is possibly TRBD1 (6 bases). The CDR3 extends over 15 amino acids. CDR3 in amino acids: CASSGGQGWANLLTF. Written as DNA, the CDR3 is TGTGCCAGCAGTGGGGGACAAGGGTGGGCCAACCTCCTGACTTTC.

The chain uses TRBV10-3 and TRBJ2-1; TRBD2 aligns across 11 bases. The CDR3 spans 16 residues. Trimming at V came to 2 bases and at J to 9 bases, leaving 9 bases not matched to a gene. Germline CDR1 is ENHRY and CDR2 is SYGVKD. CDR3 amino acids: CAISEGIAGGPSEQFF. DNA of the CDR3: TGTGCCATCAGTGAGGGAATAGCGGGAGGGCCGAGTGAGCAGTTCTTC.

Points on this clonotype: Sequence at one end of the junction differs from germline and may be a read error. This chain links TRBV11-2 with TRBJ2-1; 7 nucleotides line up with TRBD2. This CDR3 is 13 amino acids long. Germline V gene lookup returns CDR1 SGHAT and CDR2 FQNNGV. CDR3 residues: CASSWTSGAEQYF. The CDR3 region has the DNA TGTGCCAGCAGCTGGACCAGCGGGGCAGAGCAGTATTTC.

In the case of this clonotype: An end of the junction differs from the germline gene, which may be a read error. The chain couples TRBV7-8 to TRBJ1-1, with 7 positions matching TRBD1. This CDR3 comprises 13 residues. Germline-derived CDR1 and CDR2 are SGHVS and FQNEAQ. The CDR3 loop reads CTSILGQETEAFF. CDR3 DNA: TGTACCAGCATCTTAGGACAGGAGACTGAAGCTTTCTTT.

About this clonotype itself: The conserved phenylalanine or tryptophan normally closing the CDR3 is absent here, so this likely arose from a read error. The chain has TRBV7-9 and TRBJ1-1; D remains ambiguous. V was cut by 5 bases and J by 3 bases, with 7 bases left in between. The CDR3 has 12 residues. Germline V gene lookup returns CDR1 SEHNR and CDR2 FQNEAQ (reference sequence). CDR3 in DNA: TGTGCCAGCAGCAGGGATTACACTGAAGCTTTCCTT. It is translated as CASSRDYTEAFL.

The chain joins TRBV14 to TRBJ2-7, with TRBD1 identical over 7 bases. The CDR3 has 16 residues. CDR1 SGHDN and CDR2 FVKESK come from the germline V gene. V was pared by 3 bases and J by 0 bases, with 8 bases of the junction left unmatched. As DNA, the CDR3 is TGTGCCAGCAGCCATACGCCCGGGACAGCCTCCTACGAGCAGTACTTC. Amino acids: CASSHTPGTASYEQYF.

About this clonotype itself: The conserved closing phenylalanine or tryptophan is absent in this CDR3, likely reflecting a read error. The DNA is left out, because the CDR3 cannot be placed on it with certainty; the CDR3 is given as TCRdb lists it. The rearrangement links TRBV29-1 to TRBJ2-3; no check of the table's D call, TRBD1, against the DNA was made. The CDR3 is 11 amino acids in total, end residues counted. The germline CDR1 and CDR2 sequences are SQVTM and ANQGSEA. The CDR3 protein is CSVADRKRVYL.

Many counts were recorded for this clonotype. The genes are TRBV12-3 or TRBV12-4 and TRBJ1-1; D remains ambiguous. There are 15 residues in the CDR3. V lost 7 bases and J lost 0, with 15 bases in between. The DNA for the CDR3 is TGTGCCAGCAAAACAACACAGACCTTGAACACTGAAGCTTTCTTT. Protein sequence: CASKTTQTLNTEAFF.

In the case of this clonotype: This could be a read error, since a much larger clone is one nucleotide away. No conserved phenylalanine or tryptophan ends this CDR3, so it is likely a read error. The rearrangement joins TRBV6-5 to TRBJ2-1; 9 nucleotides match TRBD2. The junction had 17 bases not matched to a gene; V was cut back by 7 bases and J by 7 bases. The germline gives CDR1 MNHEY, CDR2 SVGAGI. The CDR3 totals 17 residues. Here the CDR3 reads CASTPMWGGRARNEQFL. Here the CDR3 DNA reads TGTGCCAGCACCCCCATGTGGGGCGGGAGGGCCCGGAATGAGCAGTTCCTC.

CDR3 nucleotides: TGCAGTGCTAGGCACAGGCAGGGGGGTGTCTACGAGCAGTACTTC. It encodes CSARHRQGGVYEQYF. The chain couples TRBV20-1 to TRBJ2-7; TRBD1 is a possible D gene (7 bases). Germline-derived CDR1 and CDR2 are DFQATT and SNEGSKA (reference sequence). There are 15 residues in the CDR3. The ends were cut back, 3 bases at V and 3 bases at J, with 18 bases in the middle.

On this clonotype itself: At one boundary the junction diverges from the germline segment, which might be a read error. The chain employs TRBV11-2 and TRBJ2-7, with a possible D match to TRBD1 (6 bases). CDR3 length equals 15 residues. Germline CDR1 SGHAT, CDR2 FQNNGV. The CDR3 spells CTSSPQVGHSYKQYF. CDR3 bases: TGTACCAGCAGCCCCCAGGTGGGACACTCCTACAAGCAGTACTTC.

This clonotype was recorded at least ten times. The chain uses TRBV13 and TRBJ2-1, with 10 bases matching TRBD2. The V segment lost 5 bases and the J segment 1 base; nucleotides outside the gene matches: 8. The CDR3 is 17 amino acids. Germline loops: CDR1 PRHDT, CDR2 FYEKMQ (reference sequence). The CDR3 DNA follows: TGTGCCAGCAGCATACGTCCTAGCGGGAGATCCTACAATGAGCAGTTCTTC. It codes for CASSIRPSGRSYNEQFF.

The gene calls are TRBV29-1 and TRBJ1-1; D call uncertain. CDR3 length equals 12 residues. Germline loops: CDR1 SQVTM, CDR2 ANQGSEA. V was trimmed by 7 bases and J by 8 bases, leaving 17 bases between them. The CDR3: CSGGDMNIEAFF. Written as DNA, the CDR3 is TGCAGCGGCGGAGATATGAACATCGAAGCTTTCTTT. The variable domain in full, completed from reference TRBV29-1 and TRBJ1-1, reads SAVISQKPSRDICQRGTSLTIQCQVDSQVTMMFWYRQQPGQSLTLIATANQGSEATYESGFVIDKFPISRPNLTFSTLTVSNMSPEDSSIYLCSGGDMNIEAFFGQGTRLTVV.

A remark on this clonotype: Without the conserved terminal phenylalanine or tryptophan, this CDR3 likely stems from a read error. The CDR3 coding sequence is TGTGCCAGCAGTAGTCTTGCGGGAGGGCCGAATGAGCAGTTCTCC. This codes for CASSSLAGGPNEQFS. The gene calls are TRBV12-3 or TRBV12-4 and TRBJ2-1; 9 bases agree with TRBD2. After removal of 5 bases from V and 7 bases from J, the junction contained 9 bases not matched to a gene. The CDR3 has 15 amino acids.

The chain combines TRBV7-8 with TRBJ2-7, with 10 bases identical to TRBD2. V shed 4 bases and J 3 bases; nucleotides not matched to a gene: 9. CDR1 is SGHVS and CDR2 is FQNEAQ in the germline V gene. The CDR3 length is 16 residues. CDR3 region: CASSYASGRLYYEQYF. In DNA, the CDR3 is TGTGCCAGCAGCTACGCTAGCGGGAGACTCTACTACGAGCAGTACTTC.

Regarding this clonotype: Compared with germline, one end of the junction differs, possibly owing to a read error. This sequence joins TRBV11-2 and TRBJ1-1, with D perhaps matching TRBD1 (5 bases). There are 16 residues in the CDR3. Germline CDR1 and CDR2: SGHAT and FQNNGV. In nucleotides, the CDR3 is TGTGCAAGCAGCCCCCTCTCCTATACAGGACCGAATGAAGCTTTCTTT. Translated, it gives CASSPLSYTGPNEAFF.

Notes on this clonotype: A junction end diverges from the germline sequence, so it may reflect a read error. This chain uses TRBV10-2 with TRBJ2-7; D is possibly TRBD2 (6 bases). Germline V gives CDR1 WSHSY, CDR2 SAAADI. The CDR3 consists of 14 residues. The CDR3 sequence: CTSSVQSGSYEQHF. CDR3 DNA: TGCACCAGCAGTGTACAAAGCGGGTCCTACGAGCAGCACTTC.